Below, 28 T cell receptor beta chains from the same sample are listed, as sequenced in a study of spatial heterogeneity in lung cancer. Each CDR3 protein is one row after TCRdb ran MiXCR on the 5' RACE reads. This sample carries some 85,000 distinct CDR3 sequences, approximately 21% of them seen once, and the ten largest clones take roughly 6.2%. Time point denoted: sample taken at primary tumor resection. Without sorting, whole RNA was sequenced from tumor, nontumor lung or frozen PBMC. This sample comprised PBMCs, obtained at surgery. Source of these receptors: a male donor with early-stage non-small cell lung cancer.

This clonotype came up many times. The chain links TRBV5-1 to TRBJ2-1; TRBD1 matches 7 bases. The J segment lost 1 base and the V segment lost 3 bases, leaving 4 bases of the junction unmatched. The V gene's germline CDR1 is SGHRS and CDR2 YFSETQ. This CDR3 has 15 residues. This CDR3 reads CASSSQGQSYNEQFF. The CDR3 nucleotides are TGCGCCAGCAGCTCCCAGGGACAGTCCTACAATGAGCAGTTCTTC.

This chain links TRBV7-6 with TRBJ2-2, with D maybe TRBD2 (6 bases). The CDR3 totals 14 residues. Trimming left V 1 base short and J 4 bases short, with 7 bases between. CDR1 and CDR2 from the germline V gene are SGHVS and FNYEAQ. CDR3 sequence reads: CASSLGAGTGELFF. The DNA for the CDR3 is TGTGCCAGCAGCTTAGGAGCGGGCACCGGGGAGCTGTTTTTT.

The J gene is TRBJ2-4, the V gene TRBV5-1; D ambiguous. With 1 base removed from V and 0 bases from J, the gap between germline ends came to 11 bases. CDR1 is SGHRS, CDR2 YFSETQ, per germline. This CDR3 contains 16 residues. The CDR3 sequence: CASSLLGVLAKNIQYF. CDR3 coding DNA: TGCGCCAGCAGCTTGCTAGGCGTTCTAGCCAAAAACATTCAGTACTTC.

This chain joins TRBV30 and TRBJ2-6, with D perhaps TRBD1 or TRBD2 (6 bases each). Germline CDR1 GTSNPN, CDR2 SVGIG (reference sequence). CDR3 length: 19 residues. Trimming took 0 bases from V and 0 from J, leaving 18 bases between them. CDR3 sequence reads: CAWSVRVRGLSSGANVLTF. For the CDR3, the DNA is TGTGCCTGGAGTGTACGGGTCCGGGGGCTCAGCTCTGGGGCCAACGTCCTGACTTTC.

This rearrangement joins TRBV12-3 or TRBV12-4 to TRBJ2-2, with D uncertain. Trimming removed 6 bases from V and 0 bases from J, with 5 bases in between. The CDR3 contains 13 residues. This CDR3 is CASSGANTGELFF. In DNA, the CDR3 is TGTGCCAGCAGCGGAGCGAACACCGGGGAGCTGTTTTTT.

J is TRBJ1-3 and V is TRBV28; weak D call: TRBD1 (5 bases). CDR3 length equals 14 residues. CDR1 and CDR2 (germline): MDHEN, SYDVKM. V dropped 4 bases and J dropped 4 bases, with 11 bases sitting between them. CDR3: CASSSAGLGNTIYF. CDR3 DNA sequence: TGTGCCAGCAGTTCCGCAGGGTTAGGAAACACCATATATTTT.

V is TRBV29-1 and J is TRBJ1-4; a weak D match, TRBD1 (5 bases). There are 13 residues in the CDR3. V was shortened by 7 bases and J by 2 bases, with 11 bases between the two germline ends. Germline V gives CDR1 SQVTM, CDR2 ANQGSEA. CDR3 nucleotides: TGCAGCGCCGGGGGGGTGACTAATGAAAAACTGTTTTTT. This translates into CSAGGVTNEKLFF.

This chain connects TRBV11-2 to TRBJ2-3; D might be TRBD1 (5 bases). Germline values: CDR1 SGHAT, CDR2 FQNNGV. The CDR3 is 15 amino acids. V gave up 1 base and J gave up 0 bases, with 8 bases separating them. As DNA, the CDR3 is TGTGCCAGCAGCTTAGTAGACAGTAGCACAGATACGCAGTATTTT. It specifies CASSLVDSSTDTQYF.

This clonotype was seen more than once but under ten times. The rearrangement links TRBV20-1 to TRBJ1-1; D gene uncertain. This CDR3 has 12 amino acids. V lost 6 bases and J lost 0, with 8 bases in between. Germline CDR1 DFQATT, CDR2 SNEGSKA (reference sequence). CDR3 residues: CSAMTMNTEAFF. As DNA, the CDR3 is TGCAGTGCAATGACAATGAACACTGAAGCTTTCTTT.

This clonotype was picked up a small number of times. The chain links TRBV5-1 to TRBJ1-3; no firm D call. The CDR3 covers 16 residues. Germline V lookup: CDR1 SGHRS, CDR2 YFSETQ. V was trimmed by 4 bases and J by 0 bases, leaving 14 bases between them. CDR3 sequence: CASSRGGSSSGNTIYF. CDR3 in DNA: TGCGCCAGCAGCCGGGGTGGCTCAAGCTCTGGAAACACCATATATTTT.

This clonotype was observed a few times. The chain links TRBV7-2 to TRBJ2-5; TRBD2 might be the D (6 bases). Trimming removed 3 bases from V and 2 bases from J, with 19 bases in between. Looked up from germline, CDR1 is SGHTA and CDR2 is FQGNSA. The CDR3 sequence is 17 residues long. The CDR3 DNA sequence: TGTGCCAGCAGCTTGCTAGGAGTAGCGGAGAGGCAAGAGACCCAGTACTTC. Protein: CASSLLGVAERQETQYF.

This clonotype was counted many times. The chain recombines TRBV28 with TRBJ2-1; D is uncertain. The CDR3 has 12 residues. Looked up from germline, CDR1 is MDHEN and CDR2 is SYDVKM. V gave up 4 bases and J gave up 4 bases, with 5 bases separating them. The chain's CDR3 is CASSSQYNEQFF. CDR3 DNA sequence: TGTGCCAGCAGTTCACAGTACAATGAGCAGTTCTTC.

This clonotype has at least ten counts. The J gene is TRBJ2-4, the V gene TRBV20-1; TRBD1 matches 11 bases. Germline V gene data show CDR1 as DFQATT and CDR2 as SNEGSKA (reference sequence). Unmatched junction bases numbered 8, after V lost 3 bases and J lost 1 base. CDR3 length: 17 amino acids. The CDR3 loop is CSASAGQGATAKNIQYF. The CDR3 DNA reads TGCAGTGCTAGCGCCGGACAGGGGGCGACTGCCAAAAACATTCAGTACTTC.

V is TRBV9 and J is TRBJ2-2; 10 nucleotides line up with TRBD2. Per the germline V gene, CDR1 is SGDLS and CDR2 is YYNGEE. Trimming at V came to 6 bases and at J to 2 bases, leaving 13 bases not matched to a gene. The CDR3 loop spans 18 amino acids. Here the CDR3 reads CASTPEEVAGGNTGELFF. The CDR3 DNA sequence: TGTGCCAGCACCCCAGAAGAGGTAGCGGGGGGAAACACCGGGGAGCTGTTTTTT.

The V call is TRBV10-3, the J call TRBJ1-1, with TRBD1 matching 9 bases. The CDR3 contains 13 residues. The ends lost 6 bases at V and 4 bases at J; junction bases unmatched: 3. Germline V gives CDR1 ENHRY, CDR2 SYGVKD. The CDR3 is CAISGQGTTEAFF. The CDR3 coding sequence is TGTGCCATCAGCGGACAGGGGACCACTGAAGCTTTCTTT.

The chain uses TRBV5-1 and TRBJ1-1; 12 nucleotides align to TRBD1. The CDR3 loop spans 16 amino acids. Per the germline V gene, CDR1 is SGHRS and CDR2 is YFSETQ. V lost 4 bases, J lost 4 bases, and 8 bases stayed unmatched. The CDR3 region is CASSGGTGGEGTEAFF. In DNA, the CDR3 is TGCGCCAGCAGCGGGGGGACAGGGGGCGAAGGCACTGAAGCTTTCTTT.

This clonotype was seen at least ten times. CDR3 region: CASSLQLRDTTYEQYF. In DNA form, the CDR3 reads TGTGCCAGCAGTTTACAGTTGAGGGACACGACCTACGAGCAGTACTTC. V usage is TRBV28 and J usage is TRBJ2-7; a weak D match, TRBD1 (6 bases). With 2 bases removed from V and 2 bases from J, the gap between germline ends came to 16 bases. Germline CDR1 and CDR2: MDHEN and SYDVKM. The CDR3 runs 16 residues. Full variable domain (missing parts from reference TRBV28 and TRBJ2-7): DVKVTQSSRYLVKRTGEKVFLECVQDMDHENMFWYRQDPGLGLRLIYFSYDVKMKEKGDIPEGYSVSREKKERFSLILESASTNQTSMYLCASSLQLRDTTYEQYFGPGTRLTVT.

This sequence joins TRBV11-3 and TRBJ1-1; D is unclear. Germline lookup yields CDR1 SGHNT and CDR2 YENEEA. This CDR3 spans 14 amino acids. V gave up 3 bases and J gave up 7 bases, with 15 bases separating them. The CDR3 coding sequence is TGTGCCAGCAGCTTTTCAGCCCAGATACTTGAAGCTTTCTTT. Its translation: CASSFSAQILEAFF.

This clonotype was recorded a few times. This chain links TRBV6-5 with TRBJ1-1; D is undetermined. V was shortened by 6 bases and J by 2 bases, with 19 bases between the two germline ends. The germline V gene has CDR1 MNHEY and CDR2 SVGAGI. The CDR3 is made up of 16 amino acids. Here the CDR3 DNA reads TGTGCCAGCAGCCCACGGACCGTGGCCCAAAACACTGAAGCTTTCTTT. Translated: CASSPRTVAQNTEAFF.

V is TRBV28 and J is TRBJ1-4, with TRBD1 as a possible D gene (5 bases). The CDR3 loop spans 16 amino acids. V lost 5 bases, J lost 0 bases, and 13 bases lay in between. Germline CDR1 reads MDHEN; CDR2 reads SYDVKM. CDR3 nucleotide sequence: TGTGCCAGCAGTACCTGGGACGGAACAACTAATGAAAAACTGTTTTTT. This gives the protein CASSTWDGTTNEKLFF.

This rearrangement joins TRBV27 to TRBJ2-7, with 7 bases fitting TRBD2. With 1 base clipped from V and 3 bases from J, the junction kept 9 bases outside the gene matches. Germline lookup yields CDR1 MNHEY and CDR2 SMNVEV (reference sequence). CDR3 length: 16 amino acids. CDR3 sequence (DNA): TGTGCCAGCAGTTTATTGGGAGGGAGGGCCCACTACGAGCAGTACTTC. Amino acids: CASSLLGGRAHYEQYF.

This clonotype occurred many times. J is TRBJ2-5 and V is TRBV6-1; D gene unclear. The length of the CDR3 is 13 residues. Trimming left V 6 bases short and J 0 bases short, with 8 bases between. From germline, CDR1 is MNHNS and CDR2 SASEGT. The CDR3 DNA is TGTGCCAGCAGCAATATTCACCAAGAGACCCAGTACTTC. It translates to CASSNIHQETQYF.

The CDR3 sequence is CASGRVQETQYF. The CDR3 nucleotides read TGTGCCAGCGGGAGGGTCCAAGAGACCCAGTACTTC. The chain combines TRBV6-2 or TRBV6-3 with TRBJ2-5; 7 nucleotides agree with TRBD2. Germline lookup yields CDR1 MNHEY and CDR2 SVGEGT. Losses at the gene ends were 8 bases for V and 1 base for J; bases not matched to a gene: 1. The CDR3 contains 12 residues.

This clonotype was recorded a few times. The chain carries TRBV19 and TRBJ1-4, with no clear D. CDR3 length: 14 residues. V was cut by 7 bases and J by 3 bases, with 12 bases left in between. Germline lookup yields CDR1 LNHDA and CDR2 SQIVND (reference sequence). The CDR3 sequence: CASTGGRSNEKLFF. The CDR3 DNA reads as TGTGCCAGTACTGGAGGCAGATCTAATGAAAAACTGTTTTTT.

The genes are TRBV2 and TRBJ1-2, with a possible D match to TRBD1 (6 bases). Germline V gene lookup returns CDR1 SNHLY and CDR2 FYNNEI. The V gene lost 8 bases and the J gene lost 7 bases, with 23 bases spanning the gap. The CDR3 sequence is 15 residues long. CDR3 DNA sequence: TGTGCCAGCGGGATTTCGGGGGGCTCTTCAAGTGGCTACACCTTC. Translated, it gives CASGISGGSSSGYTF.

This clonotype was recorded a few times. V gene TRBV24-1 combines with J gene TRBJ2-4, with D perhaps given as TRBD1 or TRBD2 (5 bases each). Between the trimmed V and J ends, which lost 3 bases and 0 bases, there was a span of 14 bases. CDR1 and CDR2 (germline): KGHDR, SFDVKD. This CDR3 spans 17 amino acids. The CDR3 sequence is CATSDSRARGAKNIQYF. The CDR3 region has the DNA TGTGCCACCAGTGATAGCCGGGCGAGGGGAGCCAAAAACATTCAGTACTTC.

The chain employs TRBV6-5 and TRBJ1-1, with D hard to call. The CDR3 sequence is 14 residues long. Trimming removed 5 bases at V and 2 bases at J, with 12 bases between. Germline CDR1 reads MNHEY; CDR2 reads SVGAGI. CDR3 nucleotide sequence: TGTGCCAGCAGTGCCGGCCTGTACAACACTGAAGCTTTCTTT. Translating gives CASSAGLYNTEAFF.

This chain joins TRBV3-1 and TRBJ2-1, with 8 bases lining up with TRBD2. This CDR3 contains 16 residues. V gave up 0 bases and J gave up 8 bases; unmatched junction bases: 9. Germline CDR1 LGHDT, CDR2 YNNKEL (reference sequence). The CDR3 is CASSQDRSGRVDEQFF. The DNA of the CDR3 is TGTGCCAGCAGCCAAGATCGGAGCGGGAGAGTGGATGAGCAGTTCTTC.